This TCR beta chain was sequenced in a study of Tregs in tolerant kidney transplant recipients. The assay was immunoSEQ multiplex PCR, and TCRdb's table has in-frame clones only and misses some. The sample has 25,000 to 35,000 clones; the top ten hold 7.6%. Unstimulated regulatory T cells (CD4+CD25+CD127-), CD4+CD25- non-regulatory cells, CD4 and CD8 cells were FACS-sorted from thawed PBMCs. This receptor was identified in a human donor who received a combined kidney and bone marrow transplant. Sequenced here: CD8+ T cells from blood, sampled before the transplant.

CDR3 in amino acids: CASSVTSGSANEQFF. Partial CDR3 DNA: TGTGCCAGCAGTGTGACTAGCGGGAGCGCTAATGAG. This chain uses TRBV6-1 with TRBJ2-1; TRBD2 aligns across 12 bases. Coverage ceases 3 residues before the CDR3 finishes, and the germline J gene fills in the end. CDR1 and CDR2 from the germline V gene are MNHNS and SASEGT. Trimming cost V 4 bases and J 7 bases; bases outside gene matches: 5. This CDR3 region has 15 residues.